These 10 T cell receptor beta chains were sequenced from one sample in a study of CXCR3-negative and CXCR3-positive naive CD8 T cells. Study-wide points: CXCR3-negative naive cells had less hydrophobic TRB CDR3s than did CXCR3-positive naive cells.

These receptors have no identified antigens. TRB cDNA libraries were made by UMI-labeled 5' RACE. From its re-call of the 5' RACE reads, TCRdb lists each CDR3 protein once, without DNA. The sample table sets out around 63,000 distinct CDR3 sequences. Sequenced sample: naive CXCR3+ CD8+ T cells from blood. Subset noted: CD45RO-CCR7+CD27+CD95- naive CD8+ T cells expressing CXCR3 (TNR3+). Receptors originate from a human donor in good health. Some clones in this sample may be carry-over from other donors' samples.

The rearrangement uses TRBV29-1 and TRBJ2-1. This CDR3 is 15 amino acids long. CDR1 and CDR2 from the germline V gene are SQVTM and ANQGSEA. CDR3 sequence reads: CSVEGRQTSYNEQFF.

The chain recombines TRBV7-2 with TRBJ2-1. Germline V lookup: CDR1 SGHTA, CDR2 FQGNSA. The CDR3 has 11 residues. The CDR3 loop is CASSSAGEQFF.

V is TRBV29-1 and J is TRBJ2-1; checking the TCRdb D call of TRBD2 is not possible without DNA. Germline V gene data show CDR1 as SQVTM and CDR2 as ANQGSEA. The CDR3 has 15 amino acids. This CDR3 is CSVDRLAYSYNEQFF.

This clonotype ranks as medium-sized in terms of frequency. The chain uses TRBV2 and TRBJ2-3; without DNA, the TCRdb call of TRBD2 cannot be checked. The CDR3 spans 16 residues. Germline V gives CDR1 SNHLY, CDR2 FYNNEI. CDR3 amino acids: CASSPRTSGSADTQYF. Using reference TRBV2 and TRBJ2-3 for the parts outside the CDR3, the full variable domain is EPEVTQTPSHQVTQMGQEVILRCVPISNHLYFYWYRQILGQKVEFLVSFYNNEISEKSEIFDDQFSVERPDGSNFTLKIRSTKLEDSAMYFCASSPRTSGSADTQYFGPGTRLTVL.

The chain links TRBV5-6 to TRBJ2-2. The CDR3 runs 13 residues. CDR1 and CDR2 (germline): SGHDT, YYEEEE. CDR3 residues: CASSLRRTGELFF. The full variable domain, its missing parts supplied by reference TRBV5-6 and TRBJ2-2, is DAGVTQSPTHLIKTRGQQVTLRCSPKSGHDTVSWYQQALGQGPQFIFQYYEEEERQRGNFPDRFSGHQFPNYSSELNVNALLLGDSALYLCASSLRRTGELFFGEGSRLTVL.

The V gene is TRBV6-1, the J gene TRBJ2-5; TCRdb gives TRBD1 as the D gene, but with no DNA this cannot be confirmed. Germline CDR1 is MNHNS and CDR2 is SASEGT. The CDR3 length is 15 residues. CDR3 sequence: CASSEETGGLETQYF.

This chain joins TRBV7-9 and TRBJ2-1. The CDR3 loop spans 16 amino acids. Germline V gives CDR1 SEHNR, CDR2 FQNEAQ (reference sequence). CDR3 protein: CASSSMSGRSYNEQFF.

The chain carries TRBV21-1 and TRBJ1-4; TCRdb's D call, TRBD1, is unchecked because there is no DNA. TRBV21-1 is reported as a pseudogene. This CDR3 region has 15 residues. The CDR3 is CASSKVRDRNEKLFF.

The chain links TRBV28 to TRBJ2-3. The CDR3 has 12 amino acids. Per the germline V gene, CDR1 is MDHEN and CDR2 is SYDVKM. The CDR3 loop is CASSLGPDTQYF.

This chain joins TRBV29-1 and TRBJ2-7; no DNA is available, so the TRBD1 call from TCRdb remains unchecked. The CDR3 runs 13 residues. Germline CDR1 is SQVTM and CDR2 is ANQGSEA. The CDR3 is CSVEWGGEYEQYF.